This T cell receptor (beta chain) is drawn from a study of CD8+CD57+ T cells in acquired aplastic anemia. About the study: DNA recovered from sorted CD4+ and CD8+ cells had a mean of about 3 ug. Healthy donors yielded some 11 million CD4+ cell reads on average.

This clonotype was seen only once. The antigen is unknown. Notes on the study in general: Twenty-nine shared CD8+ CDR3s appeared highly expressed within patients' immunodominant clones. Patients did not significantly differ from controls in CD8+ Simpson's diversity.

Using genomic DNA as the template, TCR beta VDJ and CDR3 profiling was carried out. TCRdb re-called the reads through MiXCR, storing one row per CDR3 protein. Of about 220,000 distinct CDR3 sequences listed, roughly 35% are singletons. CDR1 is DFQATT, CDR2 SNEGSKA, per germline (reference sequence). The CDR3 length is 13 residues. Trimming removed 5 bases from V and 2 bases from J, with 10 bases in between. Specimen: sorted CD4+, CD8+, or CD8+CD57+ T cells (not recorded which) from PBMCs. The chain carries TRBV20-1 and TRBJ1-5; perhaps TRBD1 as D (5 bases). The receptor comes from a human donor in good health, serving as a control. This chain's CDR3 is CSAGGTGNQPQHF. DNA of the CDR3: TGCAGTGCTGGGGGGACGGGCAATCAGCCCCAGCATTTT.